Listed here are 7 T cell receptor beta chains from one sample, sequenced in a study of blood T cell repertoires in COVID-19. This table comes from immunoSEQ multiplex PCR, and its TCRdb copy is limited to in-frame clones, with some not included. The sample gives about 54,000 clones, roughly nine tenths of which show up once; over 6.5% is in the top ten. What was sequenced was peripheral blood. Every receptor here comes from a woman aged 55-69 years with active or convalescent COVID-19.

This clone was seen just once. The chain joins TRBV11-2 to TRBJ2-3, with 8 nucleotides matching TRBD2. V lost 8 bases to trimming and J lost 0 bases; unmatched junction nucleotides: 7. CDR1 is SGHAT, CDR2 FQNNGV, per germline. This CDR3 has 15 amino acids. CDR3 nucleotides: TGTGCCAGCGTTCGTCGGGGGGGGAGCACAGATACGCAGTATTTT. Its translation: CASVRRGGSTDTQYF. Full variable domain (outside the CDR3, taken from reference TRBV11-2 and TRBJ2-3): EAGVAQSPRYKIIEKRQSVAFWCNPISGHATLYWYQQILGQGPKLLIQFQNNGVVDDSQLPKDRFSAERLKGVDSTLKIQPAKLEDSAVYLCASVRRGGSTDTQYFGPGTRLTVL.

The chain couples TRBV6-2 or TRBV6-3 to TRBJ2-7; the D is unclear. The CDR3 consists of 18 residues. Deletions cut 6 bases from V and 3 bases from J, with 27 bases between. Germline lookup yields CDR1 MNHEY and CDR2 SVGEGT. CDR3 region: CASSRSVSPTFTNYEQYF. The CDR3 DNA sequence: TGTGCCAGCAGCCGATCAGTTAGCCCCACGTTTACGAACTACGAGCAGTACTTC.

The gene calls are TRBV13 and TRBJ2-7, with a possible D match to TRBD1 (5 bases). V gave up 0 bases and J gave up 2 bases, with 8 bases separating them. Germline CDR1 and CDR2: PRHDT and FYEKMQ (reference sequence). The CDR3 loop spans 14 amino acids. The chain's CDR3 is CASSLGTAPYEQYF. The CDR3 bases are TGTGCCAGCAGCTTAGGGACAGCGCCCTACGAGCAGTACTTC.

The J gene is TRBJ1-2, the V gene TRBV29-1, with 7 bases aligning to TRBD1. Germline assignment: CDR1 SQVTM and CDR2 ANQGSEA. This CDR3 contains 11 residues. Losses at the gene ends were 6 bases for V and 5 bases for J; bases not matched to a gene: 3. CDR3 bases: TGCAGCGTGGGACAGAAATATGGCTACACCTTC. It is translated as CSVGQKYGYTF.

The chain carries TRBV11-3 and TRBJ2-3; 7 bases map to TRBD2. Germline CDR1 and CDR2: SGHNT and YENEEA. CDR3 length: 16 residues. V lost 1 base to trimming and J lost 4 bases; unmatched junction nucleotides: 8. The CDR3: CASSLGQTGGADTQYF. DNA for the CDR3: TGTGCCAGCAGCTTAGGTCAGACGGGGGGAGCAGATACGCAGTATTTT.

This chain links TRBV15 with TRBJ1-1; tentatively, D is TRBD1 (5 bases). The CDR3 extends over 14 amino acids. V shed 3 bases and J shed 3 bases, with 11 bases lying between them. The V gene's germline CDR1 is LNHNV and CDR2 YYDKDF (reference sequence). The chain's CDR3 is CATSRGGVDTEAFF. Written as DNA, the CDR3 is TGTGCCACCAGCAGGGGGGGAGTAGACACTGAAGCTTTCTTT.

This rearrangement joins TRBV27 to TRBJ1-5; a possible D gene is TRBD1 (6 bases). CDR3 length: 14 amino acids. Deletions cut 6 bases from V and 3 bases from J, with 12 bases between. Looked up from germline, CDR1 is MNHEY and CDR2 is SMNVEV (reference sequence). The CDR3 coding sequence is TGTGCCAGCAGATCAGGACAGTACAATCAGCCCCAGCATTTT. This encodes CASRSGQYNQPQHF.